This T cell receptor (beta chain) was sequenced for a study of graft-versus-host responses after intestinal transplantation. Study summary: The transplants performed in recipients were multivisceral, liver-intestinal, or isolated intestinal.

This CDR3 has 15 amino acids. Trimming shortened V by 4 bases and J by 3 bases, and 16 bases separated the two germline ends. CDR1 is MDHEN and CDR2 is SYDVKM in the germline V gene. Sequencing used immunoSEQ multiplex PCR; TCRdb keeps in-frame clones, though not all of them. This table has some 110,000 clones, over 75% appearing once. With respect to this clone: Its antigen is currently unknown.

V is TRBV28 and J is TRBJ2-7; no firm D call. Sequenced here: unstimulated CD4+ T cells sorted from spleen or lymph node cells, sampled before intestinal transplant. The sequence was collected from a human donor who received an intestinal transplant. The CDR3 protein is CASSSLLGSGYEQYF. CDR3 coding DNA: TGTGCCAGCAGTTCTCTCCTGGGATCAGGCTACGAGCAGTACTTC.